This T cell receptor (beta chain) was found in a study of low-dose radiotherapy and immunotherapy resistance in tumors. About the study: Patients were given intravenous nivolumab 240 mg every two weeks plus ipilimumab 1 mg/kg every six weeks.

This clonotype was counted ten times or more. The CDR3 covers 16 residues. J was trimmed by 1 base and V by 5 bases; bases with no gene match: 4. In germline, CDR1 is SGHAT, CDR2 FQNNGV. Described time point: after trial treatment. Regarding treatment: LDRT plus nivolumab, ipilimumab, low-dose cyclophosphamide and aspirin (RACIN trial). Low-dose radiotherapy and low-dose cyclophosphamide, together with aspirin, ipilimumab and nivolumab, were given to donors. First-strand cDNA relied on TRAV- and TRBV-specific primers spanning alpha and beta chains. For amplifying TCRs, the PCR ran for approximately 18 cycles with Phusion, which was used together with a constant-region primer and the adapter on the V primers. TCRdb reanalysed the reads using MiXCR and keeps one entry per CDR3 protein. The sample has nearly 60,000 distinct CDR3 sequences, approximately 22% seen once.

This specimen was PBMCs, taken after low-dose radiotherapy plus immunotherapy. This TCR was sampled from a male donor with prostate cancer. The chain has TRBV11-2 and TRBJ2-5, with 13 bases fitting TRBD2. The CDR3 here is CASSLGTSGTQETQYF. The CDR3 region has the DNA TGTGCCAGCAGCCTCGGGACTAGCGGGACCCAAGAGACCCAGTACTTC.